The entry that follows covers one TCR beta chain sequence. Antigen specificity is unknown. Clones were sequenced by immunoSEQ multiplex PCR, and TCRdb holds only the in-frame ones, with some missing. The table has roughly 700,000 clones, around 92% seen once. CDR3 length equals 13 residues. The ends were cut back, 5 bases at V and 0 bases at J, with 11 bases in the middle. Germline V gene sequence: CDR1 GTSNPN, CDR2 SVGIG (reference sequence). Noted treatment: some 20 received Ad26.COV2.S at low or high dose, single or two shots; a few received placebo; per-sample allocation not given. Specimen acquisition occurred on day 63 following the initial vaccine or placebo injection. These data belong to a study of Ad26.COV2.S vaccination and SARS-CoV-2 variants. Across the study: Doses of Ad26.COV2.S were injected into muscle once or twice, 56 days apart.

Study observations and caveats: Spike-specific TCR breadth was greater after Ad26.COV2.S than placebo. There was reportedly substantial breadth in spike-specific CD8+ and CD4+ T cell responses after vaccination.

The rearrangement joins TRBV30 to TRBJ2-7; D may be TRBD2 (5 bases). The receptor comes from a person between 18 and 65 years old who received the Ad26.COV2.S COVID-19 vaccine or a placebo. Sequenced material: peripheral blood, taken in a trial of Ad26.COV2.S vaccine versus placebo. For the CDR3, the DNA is TGTGCCTGGGTGCCGAGCGGCTCCTACGAGCAGTACTTC. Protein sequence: CAWVPSGSYEQYF.